The rows below give T cell receptor beta chains drawn from one sample of a study of blood T cell repertoires in COVID-19. Method: immunoSEQ multiplex PCR; TCRdb's copy keeps in-frame clones and lacks some. The sample lists approximately 390,000 clones, about 86% seen once, with about 9.4% in the top ten. The sample comprised PBMCs or T cells enriched from blood (not recorded which). Receptors were obtained from a woman between 50 and 59 years old who had recovered from COVID-19. The CDR3 runs from the conserved cysteine through the conserved F or W. The D gene is left open where the match is weak. The listing skips clone size in some rows; elsewhere it reads once, few, many or a size class.

cdr3_nt cdr3_aa j_call d_call v_call clone_size
TGTGCCAGCAGCGAGGGACAGGGGAACTACGAGCAGTACTTC CASSEGQGNYEQYF TRBJ2-7 TRBD1 TRBV5-5 once
TGTGCCAGCAGCAGATCAGGGGTGCGAGATCAGCCCCAGCATTTT CASSRSGVRDQPQHF TRBJ1-5 - TRBV3-1/TRBV3-2 -
TGTGCCCAGCAGGGGCGCCTGGGGACTAGCGGAAATGAGCAGTTCTTC CAQQGRLGTSGNEQFF TRBJ2-1 TRBD2 TRBV2 -
TGCAGCGTTGAGTCCCTCTACAATGAGCAGTTCTTC CSVESLYNEQFF TRBJ2-1 - TRBV29-1 -
TGTGCCAGCAGGGAGGCCGGAATGAACACTGAAGCTTTCTTT CASREAGMNTEAFF TRBJ1-1 - TRBV2 -
TGTGCCAGCAGCTTAGACAGGTTAAACACTGAAGCTTTCTTT CASSLDRLNTEAFF TRBJ1-1 - TRBV7-8 few
TGTGCCTGGGGCGAGACAGGGGTAGGAGAGCAGTACTTC CAWGETGVGEQYF TRBJ2-7 TRBD1 TRBV30 -
TGTGCCAGCTCACGGGGGGTCTCCTACAATGAGCAGTTCTTC CASSRGVSYNEQFF TRBJ2-1 - TRBV18 -
TGTGCCAGCAGCCCCTACAGACTAGCGGGGGGGTACAATGAGCAGTTCTTC CASSPYRLAGGYNEQFF TRBJ2-1 TRBD2 TRBV5-6 -
TGCAGCGTGAGACCTGGGACAGCGTACCAAGAGACCCAGTACTTC CSVRPGTAYQETQYF TRBJ2-5 TRBD1 TRBV29-1 -
TGTGCCAACACCCCACGGGGGGGCGGAGATACGCAGTATTTT CANTPRGGGDTQYF TRBJ2-3 TRBD2 TRBV2 -
TGTGCCAGCAGCTTAGAATCGAACAGCTACACCTTC CASSLESNSYTF TRBJ1-2 - TRBV11-2 many
TGCGCCAGCAGCTTAGCCACCGGGACTGGAAGCTACGAGCAGTACTTC CASSLATGTGSYEQYF TRBJ2-7 - TRBV5-1 once
TGTGCCATCAGCTCGCATACAGGGTATAGCACCGGGGAGCTGTTTTTT CAISSHTGYSTGELFF TRBJ2-2 - TRBV10-3 -
TGCAGCGTTCAGGGTGGCAATCAGCCCCAGCATTTT CSVQGGNQPQHF TRBJ1-5 - TRBV29-1 -
TGTGCCAGCAGCTTGCGGGTTACCCTAGGGGAGACCCAGTACTTC CASSLRVTLGETQYF TRBJ2-5 - TRBV11-2 -
TGTGCCAGCAGCTTGCCGACTCCAGGGACACGGTTTTCTGGAAACACCATATATTTT CASSLPTPGTRFSGNTIYF TRBJ1-3 - TRBV5-5 -
TGTGCCAGCAGCTTACGGGGGGCAGATACGCAGTATTTT CASSLRGADTQYF TRBJ2-3 TRBD2 TRBV13 -
TGTGCCAGCAGTGCAGGGACAGGGGGCTTTGGCTACACCTTC CASSAGTGGFGYTF TRBJ1-2 TRBD1 TRBV27 -
TGTGCCAGCAGCCATCGCGATAATGAAAAACTGTTTTTT CASSHRDNEKLFF TRBJ1-4 - TRBV5-6 many
TGTGCCAGTACTCACTCGGGAGGGGGTAGCAATCAGCCCCAGCATTTT CASTHSGGGSNQPQHF TRBJ1-5 - TRBV19 -
TGTGCCAGCAGCTCAACGACAGGGAATGAGCAGTTCTTC CASSSTTGNEQFF TRBJ2-1 TRBD1 TRBV7-3 -
TGTGCCAGCAGCTCTCACGGGGGACTGGCTTTCTTT CASSSHGGLAFF TRBJ1-1 - TRBV7-3 -
TGTGCCAGCTATCCCTCAGGAGGGGAGACCCAGTACTTC CASYPSGGETQYF TRBJ2-5 - TRBV18 once
TGCGCCAGCAGCCTCGGACTAGCGGGTGCCTACGAGCAGTACTTC CASSLGLAGAYEQYF TRBJ2-7 TRBD2 TRBV4-3 -
TGCGCCAGCAGCCAATACACAGGGAGGGACGAGCAGTACTTC CASSQYTGRDEQYF TRBJ2-7 - TRBV4-1 -
TGCGCCAGCAGACGGATTTATTTCGACGGAGGAGATACGCAGTATTTT CASRRIYFDGGDTQYF TRBJ2-3 - TRBV5-1 -
TGTGCCATCAGTGATGGATTAGGACGGGGGAGGGACGAGCAGTACTTC CAISDGLGRGRDEQYF TRBJ2-7 TRBD2 TRBV10-3 -
TGTGCCAGCAGCTTAGGGGGAGGGAACACTGAAGCTTTCTTT CASSLGGGNTEAFF TRBJ1-1 - TRBV7-2 -
TGTGCCAGTAGTATAACGGCCAGCGGCTATGGCTACACCTTC CASSITASGYGYTF TRBJ1-2 - TRBV19 -
TGTGCCACCACTGCGGCGGGCGTACATGAAGCTTTCTTT CATTAAGVHEAFF TRBJ1-1 - TRBV15 -
TGTGCCAGCACCGTACAGGGGTATGGCTACACCTTC CASTVQGYGYTF TRBJ1-2 TRBD1 TRBV2 -
TGCAGCGTTGACCCCACTGGACAGGGGACCATATATTTT CSVDPTGQGTIYF TRBJ1-3 TRBD1 TRBV29-1 -
TGTGCCAGCAGCCAAGCCTCCGGGTCTAACTATGGCTACACCTTC CASSQASGSNYGYTF TRBJ1-2 - TRBV3-1/TRBV3-2 -
TGTGCCAGCAGCTTAGACAGCATCCCAGGATCACCCCTCCACTTT CASSLDSIPGSPLHF TRBJ1-6 - TRBV11-2 few
TGCGCCAGCAGCCAGACGACAAGAAGCACAGATACGCAGTATTTT CASSQTTRSTDTQYF TRBJ2-3 - TRBV4-1 -
TGTGCCAGCAGTTGGGGGGACGGGGGGACCCAGCATTTT CASSWGDGGTQHF TRBJ1-5 - TRBV27 -
TGTGCCAGCAGTGAGACAGGCTTCAACTATGGCTACACCTTC CASSETGFNYGYTF TRBJ1-2 - TRBV25-1 -
TGTGCCAGCACCATTCCTCAGGGGGCAAGCGGCTACACCTTC CASTIPQGASGYTF TRBJ1-2 TRBD1 TRBV28 -
TGCGCCAGCAGCTATGAGGGAGGATTTGAAAAACTGTTTTTT CASSYEGGFEKLFF TRBJ1-4 - TRBV4-3 many
TGTGCCAGCAGTTACCCCAGACAAATGAACACTGAAGCTTTCTTT CASSYPRQMNTEAFF TRBJ1-1 - TRBV6-2/TRBV6-3 -
TGTGCCAGCAGATCCGGACAGGCTAAGAGGACCCTCCACTTT CASRSGQAKRTLHF TRBJ1-6 TRBD1 TRBV28 -
TGTGCCTGGAGTGTTGGCGCAGGCCGGGGCAATGAGCAGTTCTTC CAWSVGAGRGNEQFF TRBJ2-1 - TRBV30 -
TGTGCCAGCAGAGAGGACGAGCAGTACTTC CASREDEQYF TRBJ2-7 - TRBV25-1 -
TGTGCCAGCATGGGGTGGGGCAATTCACCCCTCCACTTT CASMGWGNSPLHF TRBJ1-6 - TRBV27 -
TGTGCCAGCAGCTTAGTGGCGGGGGGGCGAGGTGAGCAGTTCTTC CASSLVAGGRGEQFF TRBJ2-1 TRBD2 TRBV7-2 -